These 27 T cell receptor beta chains came from one sample sequenced in a study of Ad26.COV2.S vaccination and SARS-CoV-2 variants. The repertoire was sequenced with immunoSEQ multiplex PCR; TCRdb's copy has only in-frame clones and lacks some. The sample shows about 140,000 clones, 86% of them seen only once. The specimen was peripheral blood, collected after recovery from COVID-19. These receptors were taken from a human donor who had recovered from COVID-19.

This clone was counted a few times. V and J are TRBV5-1 and TRBJ1-6; D gene uncertain. V lost 5 bases and J 7 bases, leaving 16 bases between the germline ends. From germline, CDR1 is SGHRS and CDR2 YFSETQ. This CDR3 comprises 15 residues. The CDR3 DNA is TGCGCCAGCAGGCCAACCGGGAGCTCCAATTCACCCCTCCACTTT. Protein: CASRPTGSSNSPLHF.

The chain uses TRBV6-2 or TRBV6-3 and TRBJ1-6; TRBD1 agrees at 7 bases. This CDR3 is built from 14 residues. Germline CDR1 is MNHEY and CDR2 is SVGEGT. After removal of 2 bases from V and 8 bases from J, the junction contained 3 bases not matched to a gene. CDR3 loop: CASSYDREDSPLHF. The CDR3 DNA is TGTGCCAGCAGTTACGACAGGGAGGATTCACCCCTCCACTTT.

The V call is TRBV11-2, the J call TRBJ1-2, with D unresolved. The CDR3 spans 12 residues. The germline CDR1 and CDR2 sequences are SGHAT and FQNNGV. Trimming pared 4 bases from V and 4 bases from J, leaving 7 bases between. CDR3 loop: CASSSGSYGYTF. CDR3 in DNA: TGTGCCAGCAGCTCCGGGTCCTATGGCTACACCTTC.

V usage is TRBV25-1 and J usage is TRBJ2-3; 11 bases fit TRBD2. Trimming cost V 6 bases and J 2 bases; bases outside gene matches: 10. This CDR3 spans 17 amino acids. The germline gives CDR1 MGHDK, CDR2 SYGVNS. The CDR3 protein is CASSLSTSGGPTDTQYF. The CDR3 coding sequence is TGTGCCAGCAGCCTCAGTACTAGCGGGGGACCCACAGATACGCAGTATTTT.

The rearrangement joins TRBV5-6 to TRBJ1-3; D call uncertain. With 5 bases removed from V and 0 bases from J, the gap between germline ends came to 6 bases. Germline V gives CDR1 SGHDT, CDR2 YYEEEE. This CDR3 is 13 amino acids long. Written as DNA, the CDR3 is TGTGCCAGCAGTCGGGCCTCTGGAAACACCATATATTTT. It is translated as CASSRASGNTIYF.

V gene TRBV7-9 combines with J gene TRBJ2-2; TRBD1 matches 9 bases. Losses at the gene ends were 2 bases for V and 7 bases for J; bases not matched to a gene: 8. The CDR3 covers 16 residues. The germline V gene has CDR1 SEHNR and CDR2 FQNEAQ (reference sequence). CDR3 coding DNA: TGTGCCAGCAGCTTACCAGGACAGGGGAATGGCGGGGAGCTGTTTTTT. This codes for CASSLPGQGNGGELFF.

A single count supports this clone. The genes are TRBV7-2 and TRBJ2-7; tentatively, D is TRBD1 or TRBD2 (5 bases each). Trimming removed 5 bases from V and 2 bases from J, with 22 bases in between. The germline V gene encodes CDR1 SGHTA and CDR2 FQGNSA. This CDR3 contains 17 residues. The DNA for the CDR3 is TGTGCCAGCAGCATCTTCGGGGTCGGCCAGGGTGCCTACGAGCAGTACTTC. It codes for CASSIFGVGQGAYEQYF.

This chain joins TRBV7-6 and TRBJ2-2, with D perhaps TRBD2 (5 bases). The germline gives CDR1 SGHVS, CDR2 FNYEAQ. This CDR3 is built from 15 residues. Trimming removed 4 bases from V and 2 bases from J, with 11 bases in between. CDR3 in amino acids: CASSSPRTNTGELFF. CDR3 sequence (DNA): TGTGCCAGCAGCTCCCCCCGGACTAACACCGGGGAGCTGTTTTTT.

This clone was counted a single time. The V gene is TRBV2, the J gene TRBJ2-7, with D hard to call. CDR1 SNHLY and CDR2 FYNNEI come from the germline V gene. The ends were cut back, 6 bases at V and 3 bases at J, with 24 bases in the middle. The CDR3 spans 17 residues. This CDR3 is CASSPRVLQRSFYEQYF. CDR3 nucleotide sequence: TGTGCCAGCAGCCCACGGGTGTTACAACGCTCATTCTACGAGCAGTACTTC.

Only a few counts were recorded for this clone. The chain links TRBV5-8 to TRBJ1-5; 7 bases match TRBD1. After removal of 0 bases from V and 4 bases from J, the junction contained 4 bases not matched to a gene. CDR1 SGHTS and CDR2 YDEGEE come from the germline V gene. The CDR3 is made up of 15 amino acids. The CDR3 sequence: CASSLDRGSNQPQHF. CDR3 nucleotides: TGTGCCAGCAGCTTGGACAGGGGCTCGAATCAGCCCCAGCATTTT.

DNA for the CDR3: TGTGCCAGTAGTACGCAGGGGGCGGGCGGCTACGAGCAGTACTTC. Translation gives CASSTQGAGGYEQYF. The chain uses TRBV19 and TRBJ2-7; 8 bases align to TRBD1. The germline gives CDR1 LNHDA, CDR2 SQIVND (reference sequence). This CDR3 region has 15 residues. V gave up 4 bases and J gave up 3 bases; unmatched junction bases: 8.

The chain recombines TRBV12-3 or TRBV12-4 with TRBJ1-5; D gene ambiguous. The CDR3 loop spans 13 amino acids. V lost 4 bases, J lost 5 bases, and 9 bases lay in between. The CDR3 loop is CASSSFRDQPQHF. CDR3 bases: TGTGCCAGCAGTTCTTTCCGGGATCAGCCCCAGCATTTT.

The CDR3 nucleotides read TGTGCCAGCAGTCCCCCTGAGACTAGCGGCGTCCGGGAGACCCAGTACTTC. Protein sequence: CASSPPETSGVRETQYF. The V call is TRBV28, the J call TRBJ2-5; 9 bases fit TRBD2. The CDR3 loop spans 17 amino acids. The trim removed 5 bases at V and 5 bases at J, leaving 15 bases unmatched. CDR1 MDHEN and CDR2 SYDVKM come from the germline V gene. Complete variable domain (other parts from reference TRBV28 and TRBJ2-5): DVKVTQSSRYLVKRTGEKVFLECVQDMDHENMFWYRQDPGLGLRLIYFSYDVKMKEKGDIPEGYSVSREKKERFSLILESASTNQTSMYLCASSPPETSGVRETQYFGPGTRLLVL.

The chain carries TRBV10-3 and TRBJ1-2, with 7 bases that match TRBD1. CDR1 and CDR2 from the germline V gene are ENHRY and SYGVKD. The CDR3 covers 15 residues. After removal of 6 bases from V and 2 bases from J, the junction contained 9 bases not matched to a gene. CDR3 region: CAIRQGINTNYGYTF. CDR3 DNA sequence: TGTGCCATCAGACAGGGGATTAACACAAACTATGGCTACACCTTC.

This rearrangement joins TRBV30 to TRBJ2-5; the D gene could be TRBD1 or TRBD2 (6 bases each). With 5 bases removed from V and 0 bases from J, the gap between germline ends came to 10 bases. Germline V lookup: CDR1 GTSNPN, CDR2 SVGIG (reference sequence). The CDR3 has 13 amino acids. The CDR3: CAWEGGYQETQYF. CDR3 nucleotides: TGTGCCTGGGAGGGGGGATACCAAGAGACCCAGTACTTC.

This chain joins TRBV3-1 (or the pseudogene TRBV3-2) and TRBJ2-5, with TRBD2 matching over 8 bases. CDR3 length: 17 residues. Germline V gene sequence: CDR1 LGHDT, CDR2 YNNKEL (reference sequence). V lost 1 base, J lost 5 bases, and 12 bases stayed unmatched. The CDR3 sequence is CASSQAGGVGSAETQYF. The CDR3 region has the DNA TGTGCCAGCAGCCAAGCGGGAGGGGTGGGGTCCGCGGAGACCCAGTACTTC.

The V gene is TRBV5-4, the J gene TRBJ2-5; no firm D call. Per the germline V gene, CDR1 is SGHNT and CDR2 is YYREEE (reference sequence). The CDR3 runs 12 residues. Trimming took off 3 bases at V and 3 bases at J, with 6 bases between the two ends. CDR3 bases: TGTGCCAGCAGCTCCGCCAAAGAGACCCAGTACTTC. Translation gives CASSSAKETQYF.

The chain has TRBV30 and TRBJ2-3, with D possibly TRBD2 on 6 matching bases. V was trimmed by 4 bases and J by 4 bases, leaving 15 bases between them. Germline V gives CDR1 GTSNPN, CDR2 SVGIG (reference sequence). The CDR3 loop spans 14 amino acids. The CDR3 coding sequence is TGTGCCTGGAACCAGAGAGGGGAGGCAGATACGCAGTATTTT. Encoded protein: CAWNQRGEADTQYF.

The CDR3 region has the DNA TGTGCCAGCAACCGAAATGAAGAGACCCAGTACTTC. It encodes CASNRNEETQYF. The chain joins TRBV25-1 to TRBJ2-5; D gene ambiguous. Germline CDR1 and CDR2: MGHDK and SYGVNS. The CDR3 extends over 12 amino acids. V lost 7 bases and J lost 3, with 9 bases in between.

The rearrangement uses TRBV11-2 and TRBJ2-4, with TRBD1 identical over 9 bases. The CDR3 is made up of 15 amino acids. V was pared by 5 bases and J by 3 bases, with 5 bases of the junction left unmatched. CDR1 SGHAT and CDR2 FQNNGV come from the germline V gene. CDR3 residues: CASSRTGVGKNIQYF. Here the CDR3 DNA reads TGTGCCAGCAGCCGGACAGGGGTGGGCAAAAACATTCAGTACTTC.

This clone was found once. The CDR3 region is CASSRRGAADTQYF. The CDR3 DNA is TGTGCCAGCAGCCGCCGGGGCGCCGCCGATACGCAGTATTTT. The rearrangement uses TRBV7-2 and TRBJ2-3, with D perhaps given as TRBD1 or TRBD2 (5 bases each). The V end was cut by 5 bases, the J end by 6 bases, with 15 bases between. CDR1 is SGHTA, CDR2 FQGNSA, per germline. The CDR3 contains 14 residues.

This clone was observed once. This sequence joins TRBV29-1 and TRBJ1-1; D uncertain. Between the trimmed V and J ends, which lost 7 bases and 1 base, there was a span of 13 bases. Germline CDR1 reads SQVTM; CDR2 reads ANQGSEA. This CDR3 contains 13 residues. CDR3 DNA: TGCAGCGCCATACATGTTACGAACACTGAAGCTTTCTTT. It specifies CSAIHVTNTEAFF.

V is TRBV28 and J is TRBJ2-3; 7 bases map to TRBD1. The germline gives CDR1 MDHEN, CDR2 SYDVKM. V lost 9 bases, J lost 2 bases, and 11 bases stayed unmatched. The CDR3 runs to 15 residues. DNA of the CDR3: TGTGCCAGTCAGCCTACAGGGGAACCCACAGATACGCAGTATTTT. This encodes CASQPTGEPTDTQYF.

The rearrangement joins TRBV28 to TRBJ2-2, with 7 bases aligning to TRBD1. V shed 5 bases and J 0 bases; nucleotides not matched to a gene: 3. Germline V gene sequence: CDR1 MDHEN, CDR2 SYDVKM. The CDR3 covers 15 residues. Here the CDR3 reads CASSPGTANTGELFF. In DNA form, the CDR3 reads TGTGCCAGCAGTCCAGGGACAGCGAACACCGGGGAGCTGTTTTTT.

This chain uses TRBV30 with TRBJ2-3; tentatively, D is TRBD1 (6 bases). This CDR3 region has 13 residues. Germline-derived CDR1 and CDR2 are GTSNPN and SVGIG (reference sequence). Trimming shortened V by 0 bases and J by 4 bases, and 8 bases separated the two germline ends. CDR3 nucleotides: TGTGCCTGGAGTGTACAGGGTCCAGATACGCAGTATTTT. It encodes CAWSVQGPDTQYF.

In this sample, this clone turned up a few times. V and J are TRBV6-5 and TRBJ1-2; D remains unclear. CDR1 and CDR2 from the germline V gene are MNHEY and SVGAGI. Trimming removed 2 bases from V and 3 bases from J, with 7 bases in between. The CDR3 has 13 amino acids. The CDR3 nucleotides are TGTGCCAGCAGTTACAAGGCGGACTATGGCTACACCTTC. This translates into CASSYKADYGYTF.

This clone was seen only once. The rearrangement links TRBV19 to TRBJ1-1; D may be TRBD1 (5 bases). V lost 6 bases, J lost 5 bases, and 10 bases lay in between. From germline, CDR1 is LNHDA and CDR2 SQIVND (reference sequence). The CDR3 spans 12 residues. CDR3 nucleotides: TGTGCCAGTAGGGCAGGGCTGACTGAAGCTTTCTTT. Amino acid sequence: CASRAGLTEAFF. Drawing the rest from reference TRBV19 and TRBJ1-1, the complete variable domain is DGGITQSPKYLFRKEGQNVTLSCEQNLNHDAMYWYRQDPGQGLRLIYYSQIVNDFQKGDIAEGYSVSREKKESFPLTVTSAQKNPTAFYLCASRAGLTEAFFGQGTRLTVV.